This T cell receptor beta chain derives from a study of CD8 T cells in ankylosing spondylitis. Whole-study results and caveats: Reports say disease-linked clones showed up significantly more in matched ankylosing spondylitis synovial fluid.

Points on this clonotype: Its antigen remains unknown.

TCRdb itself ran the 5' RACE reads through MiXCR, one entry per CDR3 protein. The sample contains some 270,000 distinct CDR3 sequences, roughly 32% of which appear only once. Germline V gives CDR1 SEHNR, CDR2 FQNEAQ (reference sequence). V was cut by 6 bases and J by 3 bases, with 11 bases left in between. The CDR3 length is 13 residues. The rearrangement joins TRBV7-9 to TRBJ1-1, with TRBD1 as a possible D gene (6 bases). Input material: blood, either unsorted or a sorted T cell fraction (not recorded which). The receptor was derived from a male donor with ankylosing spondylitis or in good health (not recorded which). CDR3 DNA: TGTGCCAGCAGGAGGGGGGGGGACACTGAAGCTTTCTTT. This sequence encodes CASRRGGDTEAFF. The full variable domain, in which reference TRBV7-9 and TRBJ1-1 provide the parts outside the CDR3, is DTGVSQNPRHKITKRGQNVTFRCDPISEHNRLYWYRQTLGQGPEFLTYFQNEAQLEKSRLLSDRFSAERPKGSFSTLEIQRTEQGDSAMYLCASRRGGDTEAFFGQGTRLTVV.